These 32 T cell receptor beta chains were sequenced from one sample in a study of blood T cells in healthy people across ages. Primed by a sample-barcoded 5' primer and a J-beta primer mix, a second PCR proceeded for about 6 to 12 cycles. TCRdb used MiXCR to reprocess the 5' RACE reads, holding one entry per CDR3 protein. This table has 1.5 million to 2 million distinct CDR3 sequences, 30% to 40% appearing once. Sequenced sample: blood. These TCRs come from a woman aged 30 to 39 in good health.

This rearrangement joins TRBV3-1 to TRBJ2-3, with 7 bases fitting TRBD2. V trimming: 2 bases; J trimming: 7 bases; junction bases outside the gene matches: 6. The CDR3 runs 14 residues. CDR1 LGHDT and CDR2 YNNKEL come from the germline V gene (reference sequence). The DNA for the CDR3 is TGTGCCAGCAGCCAAAACGGGCGGGAGTATACGCAGTATTTT. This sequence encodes CASSQNGREYTQYF.

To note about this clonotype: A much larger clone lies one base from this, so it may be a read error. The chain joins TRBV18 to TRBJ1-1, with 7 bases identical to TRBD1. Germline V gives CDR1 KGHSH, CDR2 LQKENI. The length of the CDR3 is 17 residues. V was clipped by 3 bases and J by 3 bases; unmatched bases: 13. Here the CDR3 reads CASSPLTRGGMDTEAFF. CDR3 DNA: TGTGCCAGCTCACCGCTAACAAGAGGGGGCATGGACACTGAAGCTTTCTTT. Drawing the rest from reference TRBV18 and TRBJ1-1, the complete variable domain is NAGVMQNPRHLVRRRGQEARLRCSPMKGHSHVYWYRQLPEEGLKFMVYLQKENIIDESGMPKERFSAEFPKEGPSILRIQQVVRGDSAAYFCASSPLTRGGMDTEAFFGQGTRLTVV.

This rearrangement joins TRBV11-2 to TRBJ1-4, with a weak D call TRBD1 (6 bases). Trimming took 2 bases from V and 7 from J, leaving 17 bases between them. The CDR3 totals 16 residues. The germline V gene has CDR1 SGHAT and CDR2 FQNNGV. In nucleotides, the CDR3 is TGTGCCAGCAGCTTAAACCGGGGGCGGGGTAGTGAAAAACTGTTTTTT. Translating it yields CASSLNRGRGSEKLFF.

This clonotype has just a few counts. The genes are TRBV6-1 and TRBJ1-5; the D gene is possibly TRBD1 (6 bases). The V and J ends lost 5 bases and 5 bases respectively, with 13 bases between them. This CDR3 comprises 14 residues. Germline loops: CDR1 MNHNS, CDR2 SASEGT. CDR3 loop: CASSSDRSYQPQHF. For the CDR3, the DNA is TGTGCCAGCAGTTCGGACAGAAGCTATCAGCCCCAGCATTTT.

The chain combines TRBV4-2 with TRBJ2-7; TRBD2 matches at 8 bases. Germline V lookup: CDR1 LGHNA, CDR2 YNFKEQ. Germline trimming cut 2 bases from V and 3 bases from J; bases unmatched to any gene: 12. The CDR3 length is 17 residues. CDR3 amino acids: CASSQLSSGGCRYEQYF. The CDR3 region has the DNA TGTGCCAGCAGCCAACTCTCCAGCGGGGGATGCCGCTACGAGCAGTACTTC.

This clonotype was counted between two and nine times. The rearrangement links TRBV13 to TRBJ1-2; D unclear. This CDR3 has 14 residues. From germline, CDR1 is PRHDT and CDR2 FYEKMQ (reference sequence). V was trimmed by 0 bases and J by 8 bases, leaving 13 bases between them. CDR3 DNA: TGTGCCAGCAGCTTAGGCAGGATAGTTGGGGGCTACACCTTC. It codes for CASSLGRIVGGYTF.

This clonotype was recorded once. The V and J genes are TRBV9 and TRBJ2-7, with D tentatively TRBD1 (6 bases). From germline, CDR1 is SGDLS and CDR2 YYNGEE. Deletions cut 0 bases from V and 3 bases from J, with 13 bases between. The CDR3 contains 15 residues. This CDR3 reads CASSVGMEQGYEQYF. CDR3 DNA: TGTGCCAGCAGCGTAGGTATGGAACAGGGCTACGAGCAGTACTTC.

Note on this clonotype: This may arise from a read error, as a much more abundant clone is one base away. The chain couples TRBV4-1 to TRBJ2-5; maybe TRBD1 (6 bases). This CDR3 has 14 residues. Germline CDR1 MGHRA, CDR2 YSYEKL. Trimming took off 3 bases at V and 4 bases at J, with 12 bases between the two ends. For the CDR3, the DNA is TGCGCCAGCAGCCACCGGGGCAGGGGAGAGACCCAGTACTTC. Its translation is CASSHRGRGETQYF.

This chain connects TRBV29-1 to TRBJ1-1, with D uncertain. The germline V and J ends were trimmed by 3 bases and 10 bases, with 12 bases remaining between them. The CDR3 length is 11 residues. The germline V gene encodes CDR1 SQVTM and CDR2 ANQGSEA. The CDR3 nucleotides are TGCAGCGTTGATAGGACCCTGGGAGCTTTCTTT. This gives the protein CSVDRTLGAFF.

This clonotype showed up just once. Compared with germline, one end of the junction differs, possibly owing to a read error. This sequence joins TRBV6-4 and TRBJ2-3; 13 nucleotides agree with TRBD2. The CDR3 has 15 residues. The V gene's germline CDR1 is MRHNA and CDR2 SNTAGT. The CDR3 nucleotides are TGTGCCAGCTCCACTAGCGGGGGGGCCACAGATACACAGTGTTTT. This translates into CASSTSGGATDTQCF.

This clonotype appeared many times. CDR3: CSADSIAYGYTF. CDR3 coding DNA: TGCAGCGCCGACAGCATTGCCTATGGCTACACCTTC. J is TRBJ1-2 and V is TRBV29-1; D perhaps matches TRBD1 (5 bases). CDR1 and CDR2 from the germline V gene are SQVTM and ANQGSEA. Trimming took off 7 bases at V and 4 bases at J, with 13 bases between the two ends. This CDR3 is built from 12 residues.

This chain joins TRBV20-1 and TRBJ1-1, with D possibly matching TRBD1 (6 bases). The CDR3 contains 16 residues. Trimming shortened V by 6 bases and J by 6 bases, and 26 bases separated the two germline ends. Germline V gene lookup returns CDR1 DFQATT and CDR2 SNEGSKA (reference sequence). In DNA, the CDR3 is TGCAGTGCCCCGTCTGGGGGCAGGTGGACAAACGCTGAAGCTTTCTTT. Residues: CSAPSGGRWTNAEAFF.

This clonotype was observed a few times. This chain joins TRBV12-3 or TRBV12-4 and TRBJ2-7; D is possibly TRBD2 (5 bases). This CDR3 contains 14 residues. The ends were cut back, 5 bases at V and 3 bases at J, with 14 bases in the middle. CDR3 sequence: CASSGPPSYYEQYF. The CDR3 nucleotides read TGTGCCAGCAGTGGGCCCCCTAGCTACTACGAGCAGTACTTC.

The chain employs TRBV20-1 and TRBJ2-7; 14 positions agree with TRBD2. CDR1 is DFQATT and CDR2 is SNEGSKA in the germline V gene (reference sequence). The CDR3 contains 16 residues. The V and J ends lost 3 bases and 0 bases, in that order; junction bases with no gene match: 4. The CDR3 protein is CSARTSGRAYSYEQYF. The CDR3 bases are TGCAGTGCTAGGACTAGCGGGAGGGCCTACTCCTACGAGCAGTACTTC.

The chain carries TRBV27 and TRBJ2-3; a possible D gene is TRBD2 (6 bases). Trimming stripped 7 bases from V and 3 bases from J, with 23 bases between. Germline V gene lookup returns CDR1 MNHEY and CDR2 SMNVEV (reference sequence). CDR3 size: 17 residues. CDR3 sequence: CASIFQWGSGGTDTQYF. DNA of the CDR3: TGTGCCAGCATTTTCCAGTGGGGCTCCGGGGGTACAGATACGCAGTATTTT.

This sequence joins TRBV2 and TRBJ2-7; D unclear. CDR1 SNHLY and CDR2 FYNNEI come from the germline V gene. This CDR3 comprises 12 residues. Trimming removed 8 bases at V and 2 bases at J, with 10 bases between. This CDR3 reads CASRIGPYEQYF. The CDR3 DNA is TGTGCCAGCCGTATCGGTCCCTACGAGCAGTACTTC.

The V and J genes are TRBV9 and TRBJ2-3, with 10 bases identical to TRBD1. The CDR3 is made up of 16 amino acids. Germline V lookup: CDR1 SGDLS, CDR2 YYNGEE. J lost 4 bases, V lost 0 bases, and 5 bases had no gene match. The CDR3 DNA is TGTGCCAGCAGCGTAGGGGGACAGGGGATGTCAGATACGCAGTATTTT. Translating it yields CASSVGGQGMSDTQYF.

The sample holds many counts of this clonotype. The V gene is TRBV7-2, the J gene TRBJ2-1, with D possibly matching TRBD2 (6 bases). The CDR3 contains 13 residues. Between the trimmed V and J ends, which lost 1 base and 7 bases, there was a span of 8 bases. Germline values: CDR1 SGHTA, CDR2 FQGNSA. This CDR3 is CASSLVTSNEQFF. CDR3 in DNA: TGTGCCAGCAGCTTAGTGACTAGTAATGAGCAGTTCTTC.

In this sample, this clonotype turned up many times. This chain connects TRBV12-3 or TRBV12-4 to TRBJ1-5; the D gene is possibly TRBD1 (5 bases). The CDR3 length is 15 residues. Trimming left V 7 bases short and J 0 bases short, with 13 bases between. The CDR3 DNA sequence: TGTGCCAGCACCCCTGGGGGTTATAGCAATCAGCCCCAGCATTTT. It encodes CASTPGGYSNQPQHF.

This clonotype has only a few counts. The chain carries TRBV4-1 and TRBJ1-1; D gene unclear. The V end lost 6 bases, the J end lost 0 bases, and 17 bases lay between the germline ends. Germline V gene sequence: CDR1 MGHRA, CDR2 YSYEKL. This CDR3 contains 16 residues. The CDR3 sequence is CASSKSTAHMNTEAFF. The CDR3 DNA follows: TGCGCCAGCAGTAAGTCTACCGCACACATGAACACTGAAGCTTTCTTT.

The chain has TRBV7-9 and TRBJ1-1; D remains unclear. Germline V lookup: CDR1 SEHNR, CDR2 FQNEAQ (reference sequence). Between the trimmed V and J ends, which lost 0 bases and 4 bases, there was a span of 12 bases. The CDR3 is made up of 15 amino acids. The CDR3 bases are TGTGCCAGCAGCTTAGCTTCACCTCCCCGCACTGAAGCTTTCTTT. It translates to CASSLASPPRTEAFF.

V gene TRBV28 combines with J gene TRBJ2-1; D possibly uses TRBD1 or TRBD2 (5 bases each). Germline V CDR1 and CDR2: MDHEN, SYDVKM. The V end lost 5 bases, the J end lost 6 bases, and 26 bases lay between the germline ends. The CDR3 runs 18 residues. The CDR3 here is CASSREGLGRSGGNEQFF. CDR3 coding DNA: TGTGCCAGCAGTCGAGAGGGGTTAGGACGGAGCGGTGGCAATGAGCAGTTCTTC.

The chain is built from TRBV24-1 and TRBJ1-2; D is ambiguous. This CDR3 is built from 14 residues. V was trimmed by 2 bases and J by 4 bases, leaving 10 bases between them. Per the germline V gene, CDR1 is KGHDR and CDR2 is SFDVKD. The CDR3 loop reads CATSDSRQIYGYTF. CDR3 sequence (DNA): TGTGCCACCAGTGATTCGCGTCAGATCTATGGCTACACCTTC.

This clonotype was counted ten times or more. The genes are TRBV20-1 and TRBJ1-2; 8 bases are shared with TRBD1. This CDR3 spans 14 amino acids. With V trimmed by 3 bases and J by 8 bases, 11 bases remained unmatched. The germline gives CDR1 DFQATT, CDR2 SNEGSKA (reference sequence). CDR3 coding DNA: TGCAGTGCTAGGAAGGACAGGGTCGAGGTCGGCTACACCTTC. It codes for CSARKDRVEVGYTF.

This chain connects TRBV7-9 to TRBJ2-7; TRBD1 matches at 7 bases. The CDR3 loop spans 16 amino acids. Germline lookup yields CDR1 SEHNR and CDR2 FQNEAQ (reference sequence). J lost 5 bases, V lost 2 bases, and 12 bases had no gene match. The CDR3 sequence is CASSLRGKTGPDEQYF. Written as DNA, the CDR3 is TGTGCCAGCAGCTTAAGGGGAAAGACAGGGCCAGACGAGCAGTACTTC.

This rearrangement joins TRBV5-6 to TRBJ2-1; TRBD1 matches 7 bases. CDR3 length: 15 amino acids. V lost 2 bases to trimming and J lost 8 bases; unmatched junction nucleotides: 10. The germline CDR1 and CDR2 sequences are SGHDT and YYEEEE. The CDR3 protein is CASSFGVRGRHEQFF. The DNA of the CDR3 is TGTGCCAGCAGCTTTGGGGTAAGGGGGCGTCATGAGCAGTTCTTC.

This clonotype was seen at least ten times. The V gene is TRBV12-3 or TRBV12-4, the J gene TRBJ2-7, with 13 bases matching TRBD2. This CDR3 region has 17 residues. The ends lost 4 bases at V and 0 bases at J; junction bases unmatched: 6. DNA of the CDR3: TGTGCCAGCAGTTACCGGACTAGCGGGGGTACCTCCTACGAGCAGTACTTC. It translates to CASSYRTSGGTSYEQYF.

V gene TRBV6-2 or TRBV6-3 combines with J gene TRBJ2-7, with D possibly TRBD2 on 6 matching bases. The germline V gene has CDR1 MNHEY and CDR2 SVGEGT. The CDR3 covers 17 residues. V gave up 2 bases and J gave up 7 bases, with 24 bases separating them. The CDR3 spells CASSYPEPGPSGWEQYF. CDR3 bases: TGTGCCAGCAGTTACCCCGAACCGGGACCCAGCGGGTGGGAGCAGTACTTC.

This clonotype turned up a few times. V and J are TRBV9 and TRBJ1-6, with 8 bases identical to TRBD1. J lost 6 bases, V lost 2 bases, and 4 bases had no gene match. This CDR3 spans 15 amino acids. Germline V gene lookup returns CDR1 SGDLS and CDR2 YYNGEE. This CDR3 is CASSVGQGINSPLHF. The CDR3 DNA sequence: TGTGCCAGCAGCGTTGGACAGGGAATTAATTCACCCCTCCACTTT.

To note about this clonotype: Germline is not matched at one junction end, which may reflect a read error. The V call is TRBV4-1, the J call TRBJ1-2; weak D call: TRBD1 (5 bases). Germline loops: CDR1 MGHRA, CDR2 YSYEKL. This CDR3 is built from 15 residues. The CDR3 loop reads CASNQGLRDGYGYTF. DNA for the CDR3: TGCGCCAGCAACCAAGGCCTCCGGGACGGCTATGGCTACACCTTC.

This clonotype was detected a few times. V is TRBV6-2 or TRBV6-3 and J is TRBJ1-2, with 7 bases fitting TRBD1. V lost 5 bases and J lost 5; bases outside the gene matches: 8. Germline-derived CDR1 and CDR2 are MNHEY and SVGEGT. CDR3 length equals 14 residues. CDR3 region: CASSHRDRIYGYTF. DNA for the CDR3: TGTGCCAGCAGTCATCGGGACAGAATTTATGGCTACACCTTC.

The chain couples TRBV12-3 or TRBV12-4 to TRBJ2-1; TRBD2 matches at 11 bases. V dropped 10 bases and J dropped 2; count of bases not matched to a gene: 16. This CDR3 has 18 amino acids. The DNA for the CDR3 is TGTGCCAACACCTCGGGAGGGCTAGCGGGAGGAACCTACAATGAGCAGTTCTTC. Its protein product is CANTSGGLAGGTYNEQFF.